This TCR beta chain came from a study of T cells of healthy individuals. TCRdb reprocessed the 5' RACE reads with MiXCR, giving one entry per CDR3 protein. This sample has 95,000 to 100,000 distinct CDR3 sequences, with around 17% found just once. This clonotype was counted between two and nine times. The sequence was obtained from a human donor in good health.

Written as DNA, the CDR3 is TGCAGCGTTGAAGCCACGAGATACAATGAGCAGTTCTTC. Protein product: CSVEATRYNEQFF. The J gene is TRBJ2-1, the V gene TRBV29-1; D remains ambiguous. Looked up from germline, CDR1 is SQVTM and CDR2 is ANQGSEA. This CDR3 spans 13 amino acids. The germline V and J ends were trimmed by 1 base and 4 bases, with 8 bases remaining between them.